These T cell receptor beta chains were read from a single sample in a study of T cell responses to AZD1222 COVID-19 vaccine. Sequenced by immunoSEQ multiplex PCR; TCRdb stores in-frame clones only, minus some. Altogether around 84,000 clones are present, about 86% being singletons, with the ten largest covering 10%. The starting material was peripheral blood, obtained on day 0 of MenACWY control vaccination. These receptors all come from an adult in good health. Each CDR3 is given with its conserved first and last residue. D genes are given only for firm matches. Some rows mark clone size as missing; the rest say once, few, many or name a class of expanded clone.

J | D | V | size | DNA | CDR3
TRBJ1-5 | . | TRBV7-2 | . | TGTGCCAGCAGCTTCAAAGGTAGTCAGCCCCAGCATTTT | CASSFKGSQPQHF
TRBJ2-2 | TRBD1 | TRBV4-2 | . | TGTGCCAGCGGGCTGACAGGGGGTACCGGGGAGCTGTTTTTT | CASGLTGGTGELFF
TRBJ2-7 | TRBD1 | TRBV7-2 | . | TGTGCCAGCAGCCCTCGGACAGGACCCGTTTACGAGCAGTACTTC | CASSPRTGPVYEQYF
TRBJ2-7 | TRBD1 | TRBV2 | . | TGTGCCAGCAGTAGCTTCCGTGGGGACAGGGATTTTTCGTACTTC | CASSSFRGDRDFSYF
TRBJ1-1 | . | TRBV4-3 | . | TGCGCCAGCAGCCAAGATCCAGGGTTTGACACTGAAGCTTTCTTT | CASSQDPGFDTEAFF
TRBJ1-1 | . | TRBV3-1/TRBV3-2 | . | TGTGCCAGCAGCCTCCGGGACACGCCTAGGACTGAAGCTTTCTTT | CASSLRDTPRTEAFF
TRBJ2-7 | . | TRBV14 | . | TGTGCCAGCAGCTCCGCTTACGAGCAGTACTTC | CASSSAYEQYF
TRBJ2-1 | . | TRBV11-1 | few | TGTGCCAGCAGCTTAGACCAGGGACCCAATGAGCAGTTCTTC | CASSLDQGPNEQFF
TRBJ1-5 | . | TRBV28 | . | TGTGCCAGCAGCCCACCCGATCAGCCCCAGCATTTT | CASSPPDQPQHF
TRBJ2-2 | . | TRBV3-1/TRBV3-2 | . | TGTGCCAGCAGACTGGATCCGAACACCGGGGAGCTGTTTTTT | CASRLDPNTGELFF
TRBJ1-4 | TRBD1 | TRBV25-1 | . | TGTGCCAGCAGTGGGCCCCAGGGGGCTGGAGAAAAACTGTTTTTT | CASSGPQGAGEKLFF
TRBJ1-1 | TRBD1 | TRBV6-5 | . | TGTGCCAGCAGCCCCCCGGACAGGAAAGGGGAGGCTTTCTTT | CASSPPDRKGEAFF
TRBJ2-5 | . | TRBV5-5 | . | TGTGCCAGCAGCTTGGTTCAGGGACGAAGGGAGACCCAGTACTTC | CASSLVQGRRETQYF
TRBJ1-2 | . | TRBV3-1/TRBV3-2 | . | TGTGCCAGCAGCCATCCGCCGGGGGGCAACTATGGCTACACCTTC | CASSHPPGGNYGYTF
TRBJ1-4 | TRBD1 | TRBV7-2 | . | TGTGCCAGCAGCCATGGGGGACAGGATAATGAAAAACTGTTTTTT | CASSHGGQDNEKLFF
TRBJ2-7 | TRBD1 | TRBV2 | . | TGTGCCAGCAGTGTAAGCGGACAGGGTTACGAGCAGTACTTC | CASSVSGQGYEQYF
TRBJ2-2 | . | TRBV4-1 | . | TGCGCCAGCAGCCCCGGGACCCTCCTCTCAGGGGAGCTGTTTTTT | CASSPGTLLSGELFF
TRBJ1-3 | TRBD1 | TRBV11-2 | . | TGTGCCAGCAGCCTTGAAGGGACAGGGTCTGGAAACACCATATATTTT | CASSLEGTGSGNTIYF
TRBJ2-5 | . | TRBV24-1 | . | TGTGCCACCAGTGGCCGCAGCGAGCCAGAGACCCAGTACTTC | CATSGRSEPETQYF
TRBJ1-3 | TRBD1 | TRBV7-2 | . | TGTGCCAGCAGCTTAGATATCGGACAGGTATATGGAAACACCATATATTTT | CASSLDIGQVYGNTIYF
TRBJ2-1 | TRBD2 | TRBV5-4 | once | TGTGCCAGCAGGGACGGACTAGCGGGGGGCAATGAGCAGTTCTTC | CASRDGLAGGNEQFF
TRBJ1-1 | . | TRBV5-1 | . | TGCGCCAGCAGCGAGACAGGTTGGGGGGCCACTGAAGCTTTCTTT | CASSETGWGATEAFF
TRBJ2-2 | . | TRBV5-4 | . | TGTGCCAGCAGCCGGAAGGGGGCCGGGGAGCTGTTTTTT | CASSRKGAGELFF
TRBJ2-7 | . | TRBV25-1 | . | TGTGCCAGCAGTGCCGAGGCGGTTTTGGAGCAGTACTTC | CASSAEAVLEQYF
TRBJ1-2 | . | TRBV6-1 | . | TGTGCCAGCAGTGAACGGTATGGGGATGGCTACACCTTC | CASSERYGDGYTF
TRBJ1-2 | . | TRBV30 | . | TGTGCCTGGAGTAGCGCAACGGCTCCCTATGGCTACACCTTC | CAWSSATAPYGYTF
TRBJ2-7 | . | TRBV5-4 | . | TGTGCCAGCAGCTTGGAGGCAGGGATCCCCTACGAGCAGTACTTC | CASSLEAGIPYEQYF
TRBJ2-3 | . | TRBV5-1 | . | TGCGCCAGCAGAATAGACGGTCCTAGCACAGATACGCAGTATTTT | CASRIDGPSTDTQYF
TRBJ1-6 | . | TRBV6-5 | . | TGTGCCAGTCACAAGAGCCTGGCTCACCCCCTCCACTTT | CASHKSLAHPLHF
TRBJ1-1 | . | TRBV7-9 | . | TGTGCCAGCAGCCCCCAGGCAGGGAGCACTGAAGCTTTCTTT | CASSPQAGSTEAFF
TRBJ1-6 | . | TRBV4-3 | . | TGCGCCAGCAGCCAAGAGGTTTCCTATAATTCACCCCTCCACTTT | CASSQEVSYNSPLHF
TRBJ1-2 | . | TRBV5-1 | . | TGCGCCAGCAGCTTGAGGATGGACTATGGCTACACCTTC | CASSLRMDYGYTF
TRBJ1-2 | . | TRBV27 | . | TGTGCCAGCAGTTTCGGGGGGGCAGCGGGCTACACCTTC | CASSFGGAAGYTF
TRBJ1-4 | . | TRBV19 | few | TGTGCCAGCGAAGGGACTGAAAAACTGTTTTTT | CASEGTEKLFF
TRBJ1-3 | . | TRBV12-3/TRBV12-4 | . | TGTGCCAGCACCATGACCTCTGGAAACACCATATATTTT | CASTMTSGNTIYF
TRBJ1-4 | . | TRBV3-1/TRBV3-2 | few | TGTGCCAGCAGCCAAGTCTCCGGGGGGAGGGGAAAACTGTTTTTT | CASSQVSGGRGKLFF
TRBJ1-2 | . | TRBV6-5 | . | TGTGCCAGCACCTTATCGGCGGTAAAGGGAGGCTACACCTTC | CASTLSAVKGGYTF
TRBJ2-2 | TRBD1 | TRBV19 | . | TGTGCCAGTAGGGAGGCCGTCGACAGGGTGACCGGGGAGCTGTTTTTT | CASREAVDRVTGELFF
TRBJ2-7 | TRBD1 | TRBV28 | . | TGTGCCAGCTGTGGGGGGACAGGGACATACTACGAGCAGTACTTC | CASCGGTGTYYEQYF
TRBJ2-5 | TRBD2 | TRBV4-2 | . | TGTGCCAGCAGCCAAGGGGGTGGGGGGGGACCCCAAGAGACCCAGTACTTC | CASSQGGGGGPQETQYF
TRBJ2-7 | . | TRBV4-2 | . | TGTGCCAGCAGCCAAGGGACGGCAGTCTCCTACGAGCAGTACTTC | CASSQGTAVSYEQYF
TRBJ1-2 | . | TRBV7-2 | . | TGTGCCAGCAGCTTAGATGGGACCGCCTATGGCTACACCTTC | CASSLDGTAYGYTF
TRBJ2-6 | . | TRBV5-1 | few | TGCGCCAGCAGCCAACGCTCCACAGGGACTGGGGCCAACGTCCTGACTTTC | CASSQRSTGTGANVLTF
TRBJ2-5 | . | TRBV28 | . | TGTGCCAGCAGTGTCCAGGTGGGGGAGACCCAGTACTTC | CASSVQVGETQYF
TRBJ1-4 | . | TRBV19 | . | TGTGCCAGTAGTATCCGAAATGAAAAACTGTTTTTT | CASSIRNEKLFF